These 2 T cell receptor beta chains were all obtained from the same sample, sequenced in a study of CD8 T cells in ankylosing spondylitis. General study results and limits: For ankylosing spondylitis blood, a TCR beta motif of eight or nine highly homologous variants appeared characteristic.

TCRdb fed the 5' RACE reads into MiXCR, producing one record per CDR3 protein. The repertoire holds hundreds of thousands of distinct CDR3 sequences, 25% to 30% seen once, with 0.89% in the top ten. Antigen specificity for these receptors is unknown. The material sequenced was blood, either unsorted or a sorted T cell fraction (not recorded which). These receptors originate from a male donor with ankylosing spondylitis.

The rearrangement uses TRBV7-2 and TRBJ2-1; 8 bases line up with TRBD2. Germline values: CDR1 SGHTA, CDR2 FQGNSA. The CDR3 extends over 15 amino acids. Trimming removed 4 bases from V and 10 bases from J; junction bases left unmatched: 12. The DNA of the CDR3 is TGTGCCAGCAGCTCGCGACCAGCGGGAGAAAACGAGCAGTTCTTC. Its translation: CASSSRPAGENEQFF.

This clonotype was observed at least ten times. V and J are TRBV12-3 or TRBV12-4 and TRBJ1-3; D uncertain. The CDR3 is 14 residues long. V was pared by 5 bases and J by 0 bases, with 8 bases between. This CDR3 is CASSPSGSGNTIYF. CDR3 bases: TGTGCCAGCAGTCCCTCCGGCTCTGGAAACACCATATATTTT.